The rows below give T cell receptor beta chains drawn from one sample of a study of T-cell memory formation after mild COVID-19. Each CDR3 protein gets one entry after TCRdb re-called the 5' RACE reads with MiXCR. The sample contains fewer than 600,000 distinct CDR3 sequences, roughly 22% of which appear only once. The sample taken for sequencing was PBMCs or a T cell subset sorted from them (not recorded which). The receptor set was obtained from an adult woman who had mild COVID-19 (a few samples of this study predate the infection). Cell type and time point are not known. Each CDR3 is given with its conserved first and last residue. A D gene is named only where the DNA matches it firmly. Only some rows state a clone size, as once, few, many or a class for expanded clones.

size,J,V,D,CDR3,DNA
NA,TRBJ1-4,TRBV5-5,TRBD1,CASSPPYPGTGSEKLFF,TGTGCCAGCAGCCCACCTTATCCCGGGACAGGGAGTGAAAAACTGTTTTTT
few,TRBJ2-3,TRBV24-1,TRBD2,CATSDPAESALPRSGRGGTDTQYF,TGTGCCACCAGTGATCCTGCAGAGTCGGCCCTGCCCCGGAGCGGGAGGGGGGGCACAGATACGCAGTATTTT
few,TRBJ2-5,TRBV5-5,TRBD2,CASSLEGDSTSGRQTQYF,TGTGCCAGCAGCTTGGAAGGGGATTCGACTAGCGGGAGACAGACCCAGTACTTC
NA,TRBJ1-1,TRBV20-1,TRBD1,CSAPTGGSVNTEAFF,TGCAGTGCTCCGACAGGGGGTTCAGTGAACACTGAAGCTTTCTTT
few,TRBJ1-1,TRBV5-1,NA,CASSLGTLMNTEAFF,TGCGCCAGCAGCTTGGGCACCTTAATGAACACTGAAGCTTTCTTT
few,TRBJ1-1,TRBV4-3,NA,CASSQEYRGHTEAFF,TGCGCCAGCAGCCAAGAGTATCGGGGTCACACTGAAGCTTTCTTT
NA,TRBJ2-1,TRBV20-1,TRBD2,CSARLAALYNEQFF,TGCAGTGCTAGACTAGCGGCGTTATACAATGAGCAGTTCTTC
NA,TRBJ2-1,TRBV7-2,NA,CASSLQDGPYNEQFF,TGTGCCAGCAGCTTACAGGACGGCCCTTACAATGAGCAGTTCTTC
NA,TRBJ1-2,TRBV7-3,TRBD1,CASSLTNGGGGYTF,TGTGCCAGCAGCTTAACTAACGGAGGGGGCGGCTACACCTTC
few,TRBJ2-7,TRBV19,NA,CASSIREQYF,TGTGCCAGTAGTATTCGCGAGCAGTACTTC
NA,TRBJ2-2,TRBV4-3,TRBD2,CASSQDLTSGPGELFF,TGCGCCAGCAGCCAAGATCTAACTAGCGGTCCTGGGGAGCTGTTTTTT
few,TRBJ2-7,TRBV29-1,TRBD2,CSVETGGPYEQYF,TGCAGCGTTGAAACGGGGGGGCCCTACGAGCAGTACTTC
NA,TRBJ2-7,TRBV29-1,TRBD1,CSVGFWGDRTYEQYF,TGCAGCGTGGGATTTTGGGGGGACAGGACCTACGAGCAGTACTTC
few,TRBJ2-3,TRBV9,NA,CASSARSVGLLTDTQYF,TGTGCCAGCAGCGCCCGGTCGGTGGGACTGCTCACAGATACGCAGTATTTT
few,TRBJ2-1,TRBV24-1,NA,CATSDSRAASNEQFF,TGTGCCACCAGTGATTCTAGGGCAGCCAGCAATGAGCAGTTCTTC
few,TRBJ1-5,TRBV7-2,TRBD1,CASSLVTGGAEQPQHF,TGTGCCAGCAGCTTAGTCACAGGGGGCGCCGAGCAGCCCCAGCATTTT